The rows below give T cell receptor beta chains drawn from one sample of a study of blood T cell repertoires in COVID-19. Some clones are missing from TCRdb's copy, which holds only in-frame ones; the method was immunoSEQ multiplex PCR. This sample has around 250,000 clones, with about 80% found just once. Sequenced input: peripheral blood. The source is a man aged 25 to 40 who had recovered from COVID-19. CDR3s include the opening cysteine and the closing phenylalanine or tryptophan.

TRBV4-2,CASSQGYEGREQYF
TRBV20-1,CSASGQGDTGELFF
TRBV18,CASSLGEDTEAFF
TRBV7-9,CASRFAGGYSPLHF
TRBV6-4,CASSEIAGSHETQYF
TRBV5-6,CASSLAAVRETQYF
TRBV19,CASSIAGGSNNQPQHF
TRBV18,CASSGDREKPYEQYF
TRBV5-1,CASSSRTGWDTEAFF
TRBV4-1,CASSLTVGGGDEQFF